Listed below are T cell receptor beta chains from one sample, sequenced in a study of human T cells and chemical hapten exposure. TCRdb re-derived calls from the RACE reads in MiXCR, one entry per CDR3 protein. The table includes 190,000 or so distinct CDR3 sequences, approximately 31% detected once. The specimen comprised whole blood, sampled in connection with sensitization to the hapten diphenylcyclopropenone (DPC). The receptors derive from a woman aged 25 to 39 with alopecia areata. Some clones in this sample may be carry-over from other donors' samples. The CDR3 runs from the conserved cysteine through the conserved F or W. The order of the fields is V gene, D gene, CDR3 protein. D genes are given only for firm matches.

v_gene: TRBV7-2
d_gene: TRBD1
CDR3aa: CASSRDRGTYNEQFF

v_gene: TRBV29-1
d_gene: TRBD1
CDR3aa: CSAGQGQETQYF

v_gene: TRBV28
d_gene: TRBD1
CDR3aa: CATWDRWTGELFF

v_gene: TRBV29-1
d_gene: .
CDR3aa: CSVEMGGPWGTDTQYF

v_gene: TRBV27
d_gene: .
CDR3aa: CASCQTGPEGNQPQHF

v_gene: TRBV20-1
d_gene: TRBD2
CDR3aa: CSAIGAGGYEQYF

v_gene: TRBV28
d_gene: TRBD1
CDR3aa: CASSSPHRGDYEQYF

v_gene: TRBV27
d_gene: .
CDR3aa: CASSYTRGHDGYTF

v_gene: TRBV6-1
d_gene: TRBD1
CDR3aa: CASSEAGQGYEQYF

v_gene: TRBV6-2/TRBV6-3
d_gene: .
CDR3aa: CASSRTASNQPQHF

v_gene: TRBV7-2
d_gene: .
CDR3aa: CASSFRLYTDTQYF

v_gene: TRBV27
d_gene: .
CDR3aa: CASSLIPRETQYF

v_gene: TRBV30
d_gene: .
CDR3aa: CAWSVLAEGTIYF

v_gene: TRBV11-1
d_gene: TRBD1
CDR3aa: CASSPHRGTDTQYF

v_gene: TRBV5-4
d_gene: TRBD2
CDR3aa: CASSQLSGRSDNEQFF

v_gene: TRBV4-3
d_gene: .
CDR3aa: CASSQEGGTEAFF

v_gene: TRBV19
d_gene: .
CDR3aa: CASMRQGPTGELFF

v_gene: TRBV28
d_gene: .
CDR3aa: CAGRGWGADEAFF

v_gene: TRBV2
d_gene: TRBD1
CDR3aa: CASSDRGRGNTIYF

v_gene: TRBV5-1
d_gene: .
CDR3aa: CASSFTSAGELFF

v_gene: TRBV12-3/TRBV12-4
d_gene: .
CDR3aa: CASSLTRYGYTF

v_gene: TRBV9
d_gene: .
CDR3aa: CASSQVKGDSSQPQHF

v_gene: TRBV12-3/TRBV12-4
d_gene: .
CDR3aa: CASSSRGALGGELFF

v_gene: TRBV4-2
d_gene: .
CDR3aa: CASSLDRTANTEAFF

v_gene: TRBV6-2/TRBV6-3
d_gene: .
CDR3aa: CASGSPYEQYF

v_gene: TRBV10-3
d_gene: .
CDR3aa: CAIRTATNEKLFF

v_gene: TRBV29-1
d_gene: TRBD1
CDR3aa: CSVEEGTGDLAFF